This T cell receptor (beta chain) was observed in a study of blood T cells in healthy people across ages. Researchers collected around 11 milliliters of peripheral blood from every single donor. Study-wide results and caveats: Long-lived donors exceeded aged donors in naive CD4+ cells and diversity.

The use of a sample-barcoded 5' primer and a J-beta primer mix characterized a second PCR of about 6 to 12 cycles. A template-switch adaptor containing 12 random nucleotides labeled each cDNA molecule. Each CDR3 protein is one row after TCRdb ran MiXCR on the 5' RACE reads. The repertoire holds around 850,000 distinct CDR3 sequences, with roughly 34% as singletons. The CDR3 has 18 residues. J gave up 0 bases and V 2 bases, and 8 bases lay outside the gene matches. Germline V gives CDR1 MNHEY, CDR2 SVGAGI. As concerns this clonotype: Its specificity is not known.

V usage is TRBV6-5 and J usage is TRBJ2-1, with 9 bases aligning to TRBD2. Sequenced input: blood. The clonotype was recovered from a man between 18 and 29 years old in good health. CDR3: CASSYLGAGGSSYNEQFF. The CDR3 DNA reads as TGTGCCAGCAGTTACCTAGGGGCGGGAGGGAGCTCCTACAATGAGCAGTTCTTC.